This record covers a single TCR beta chain. Its target is not known. The patients all showed relapse after autologous stem cell transplantation, while their brentuximab vedotin exposure varied. This sample is drawn from a study of PD-1 blockade in classical Hodgkin lymphoma. Study-level points and caveats: There was a significant rise in CD4+ TCR diversity by C4D1, with no such rise for CD8+.

This CDR3 has 15 amino acids. V was cut by 5 bases and J by 8 bases, with 21 bases left in between. Germline CDR1 is SGHVS and CDR2 is FNYEAQ. Generated by immunoSEQ multiplex PCR, the TCRdb table keeps only in-frame clones and is missing some. This sample has about 50,000 clones, with over 60% found just once. The chain combines TRBV7-6 with TRBJ1-2; the D gene is possibly TRBD1 (6 bases). This receptor was obtained from a human donor with classical Hodgkin lymphoma. The source was peripheral blood mononuclear cells (PBMCs), collected before the second cycle of nivolumab. Written as DNA, the CDR3 is TGTGCCAGCAGCCCGTCGGGGGGCGGCTTTCTAGGCTACACCTTC. It translates to CASSPSGGGFLGYTF.